This T cell receptor beta chain was obtained from a study of blood T cell repertoires in COVID-19. Across the whole study: COVID-19 samples, acute and convalescent, were from the United States, Italy and Spain.

Germline V gives CDR1 MNHEY, CDR2 SMNVEV (reference sequence). V shed 5 bases and J 1 base; nucleotides not matched to a gene: 4. The CDR3 has 16 residues. Original processing methods: Cell counts per sample came from amplifying reference gene primers. Sequenced by immunoSEQ multiplex PCR; TCRdb stores in-frame clones only, minus some. The V and J calls and clone size come from that table; D and trimming were worked out from the DNA. The table records about 180,000 clones, roughly nine tenths of them present only once. This receptor was obtained from a woman in her 30s with active or convalescent COVID-19. The chain uses TRBV27 and TRBJ2-5; 13 bases match TRBD2. Specimen: peripheral blood. Here the CDR3 DNA reads TGTGCCAGCAGTACGGGACTAGCGGGGCGCCAAGAGACCCAGTACTTC. Translating it yields CASSTGLAGRQETQYF.